This T cell receptor beta chain was captured by sequencing in a study of human T cells and chemical hapten exposure. Turning to the study itself: Across the whole study, which lasted around 24 weeks, patients were given diphenylcyclopropenone on the scalp once a week. Patch tests put 0.01% DPC on the upper back, and the results were checked at 6 days. Cases of alopecia areata, totalis or universalis occurred in a predominantly female patient group.

This CDR3 has 22 amino acids. The germline V and J ends were trimmed by 1 base and 1 base, with 28 bases remaining between them. Time point in this sample: pre-sensitization, week 0. Treatment specified: therapeutic diphenylcyclopropenone sensitization with weekly scalp DPC. Whole blood that had not been fractionated was the source of extracted total RNA. This clonotype was counted a few times. TCRdb independently ran MiXCR on the RACE reads; one entry per CDR3 protein. Here the sample spans a few hundred thousand distinct CDR3 sequences, about 5% being singletons. The clonotype was recovered from a woman aged 18-29 years with alopecia areata. Some clones in this sample may be carry-over from other donors' samples. The source was whole blood, collected in connection with sensitization to the hapten diphenylcyclopropenone (DPC). The rearrangement uses TRBV23-1 and TRBJ2-2; a possible D gene is TRBD2 (6 bases). TRBV23-1 is designated an ORF whose function remains uncertain. The CDR3 spells CASSQCGLGGDRETKNTGELFF. DNA of the CDR3: TGCGCCAGCAGTCAATGTGGGCTTGGTGGGGACCGGGAGACCAAGAACACCGGGGAGCTGTTTTTT.